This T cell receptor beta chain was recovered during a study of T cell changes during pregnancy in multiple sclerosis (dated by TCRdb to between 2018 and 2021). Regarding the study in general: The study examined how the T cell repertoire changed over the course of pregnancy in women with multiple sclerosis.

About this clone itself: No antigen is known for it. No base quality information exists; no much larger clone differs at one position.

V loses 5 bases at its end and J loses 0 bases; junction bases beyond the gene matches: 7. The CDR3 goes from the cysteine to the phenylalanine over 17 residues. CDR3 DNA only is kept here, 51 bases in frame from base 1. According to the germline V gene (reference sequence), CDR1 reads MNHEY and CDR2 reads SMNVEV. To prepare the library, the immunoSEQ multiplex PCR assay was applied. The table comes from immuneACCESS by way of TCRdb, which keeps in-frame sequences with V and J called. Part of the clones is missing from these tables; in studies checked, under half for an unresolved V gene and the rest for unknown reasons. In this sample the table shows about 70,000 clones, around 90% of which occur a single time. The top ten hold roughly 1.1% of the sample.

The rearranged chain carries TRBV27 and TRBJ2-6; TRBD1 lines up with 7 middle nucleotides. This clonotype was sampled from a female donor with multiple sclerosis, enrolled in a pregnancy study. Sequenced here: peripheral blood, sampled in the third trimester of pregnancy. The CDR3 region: CASSQQGTYSGANVLTF. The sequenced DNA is TGTGCCAGCAGTCAACAGGGGACCTACTCTGGGGCCAACGTCCTGACTTTC.